The 6 T cell receptor beta chains below all came from one sample that was sequenced in a study of blood T cells in healthy people across ages. The authors ran a second PCR of roughly 7 to 11 cycles using a sample-barcoded 5' primer and a J-beta primer mix. TCRdb re-called the 5' RACE reads with MiXCR, one entry per CDR3 protein. The sample consists of more than 600,000 distinct CDR3 sequences, roughly 25% of them appearing once. These data also formed part of another study, on T cells of mothers and their children.

The sample taken for sequencing was blood. These receptor sequences come from a boy between 5 and 17 years old in good health.

This clonotype was detected a few times. V and J are TRBV29-1 and TRBJ2-1; D gene uncertain. The DNA end lines up better with TRBJ2-7; the J call may be wrong. The CDR3 runs to 13 residues. In germline, CDR1 is SQVTM, CDR2 ANQGSEA. The CDR3 DNA follows: TGCAGCGTTGAAGACTCGGAGAACTACGAGCAGTACTTC. It is translated as CSVEDSENYEQYF.

The CDR3 coding sequence is TGCAGTGCTAGGTCCCCCCTAACGGGAGGAGAGACCCAGTACTTC. Its protein is CSARSPLTGGETQYF. The chain recombines TRBV20-1 with TRBJ2-5; 7 bases are shared with TRBD2. The germline CDR1 and CDR2 sequences are DFQATT and SNEGSKA (reference sequence). Germline trimming cut 3 bases from V and 4 bases from J; bases unmatched to any gene: 11. CDR3 size: 15 residues.

The V and J genes are TRBV2 and TRBJ2-5; TRBD2 aligns across 10 bases. The better agreement between TRBJ2-1 and the DNA end casts doubt on the J call. CDR1 is SNHLY and CDR2 is FYNNEI in the germline V gene. The CDR3 covers 16 residues. This CDR3 reads CASSSLSGRARDEQFF. CDR3 sequence (DNA): TGTGCCAGCAGTTCATTAAGCGGGAGGGCCAGGGATGAGCAGTTCTTC.

This clonotype was recorded a few times. The genes are TRBV12-3 or TRBV12-4 and TRBJ2-1, with D unclear. The ends were cut back, 6 bases at V and 0 bases at J, with 18 bases in the middle. The CDR3 covers 17 residues. The CDR3 DNA reads TGTGCCAGCAGCCCCCTCGGGCCTATAAGCTCCTACAATGAGCAGTTCTTC. Translating it yields CASSPLGPISSYNEQFF.

This clonotype was found a few times. This chain joins TRBV7-9 and TRBJ1-2; D unresolved. Germline loops: CDR1 SEHNR, CDR2 FQNEAQ (reference sequence). The V end was cut by 5 bases, the J end by 6 bases, with 13 bases between. This CDR3 has 13 amino acids. The CDR3 nucleotides read TGTGCCAGCAGCCGCGGCGACGGAGATGGCTACACCTTC. Translating it yields CASSRGDGDGYTF.

Ten or more counts support this clonotype. This chain links TRBV4-2 with TRBJ1-2, with a weak D call TRBD1 (6 bases). V lost 2 bases to trimming and J lost 4 bases, with 20 bases between them. This CDR3 contains 17 residues. The germline V gene encodes CDR1 LGHNA and CDR2 YNFKEQ. The CDR3: CASSQIGGAQELYGYTF. DNA of the CDR3: TGTGCCAGCAGCCAAATCGGGGGGGCGCAGGAACTCTATGGCTACACCTTC.